This is a list of T cell receptor beta chains from one sample in a study of response to subunit inactivated influenza vaccine. TCRdb fed the RT-PCR reads into MiXCR, producing one record per CDR3 protein. The sample lists roughly 700,000 distinct CDR3 sequences; approximately 14% were seen once. This specimen consisted of PBMCs from blood, obtained around 14 days before vaccination. Receptors were obtained from a man aged 50-60 years who received an inactivated influenza vaccine. CDR3s include the opening cysteine and the closing phenylalanine or tryptophan. A D gene is named only where the DNA matches it firmly. The size field is filled for only some rows; it gives once, few, many or a size class.

d_gene | j_gene | abundance | v_gene | CDR3aa | CDR3nt
TRBD1 | TRBJ2-5 | many | TRBV24-1 | CATSDTAGQGGQETQYF | TGTGCCACCAGTGACACGGCGGGACAGGGTGGCCAAGAGACCCAGTACTTC
. | TRBJ2-1 | many | TRBV4-1 | CASSQEEQGRYNEQFF | TGCGCCAGCAGCCAAGAAGAACAGGGTCGGTACAATGAGCAGTTCTTC
TRBD1 | TRBJ2-1 | few | TRBV7-2 | CASSLGTGLSSYNEQFF | TGTGCCAGCAGCTTAGGGACAGGGCTTAGCTCCTACAATGAGCAGTTCTTC
. | TRBJ2-5 | . | TRBV4-3 | CASSQGLVETQYF | TGCGCCAGCAGCCAAGGGTTGGTAGAGACCCAGTACTTC
TRBD2 | TRBJ2-3 | few | TRBV4-2 | CASSQETSGSVDPQYF | TGTGCCAGCAGCCAAGAAACTAGCGGGAGCGTGGATCCGCAGTATTTT
TRBD2 | TRBJ2-3 | . | TRBV20-1 | CSVLAGGPDTQYF | TGCAGCGTCCTCGCGGGAGGGCCGGATACGCAGTATTTT
. | TRBJ2-1 | few | TRBV9 | CASSVETSYNEQFF | TGTGCCAGCAGCGTAGAAACCAGCTACAATGAGCAGTTCTTC
. | TRBJ1-1 | few | TRBV12-3/TRBV12-4 | CASSPNGRVNTEAFF | TGTGCCAGCAGCCCTAACGGACGGGTGAACACTGAAGCTTTCTTT
. | TRBJ2-5 | . | TRBV14 | CASSQGWGAASPQYF | TGTGCCAGCAGCCAAGGATGGGGAGCCGCGTCCCCCCAGTACTTC
. | TRBJ2-5 | once | TRBV18 | CASSPPMSPETQYF | TGTGCCAGCTCACCACCAATGAGTCCCGAGACCCAGTACTTC
. | TRBJ2-3 | . | TRBV20-1 | CSAYMSAASGTDTQYF | TGCAGTGCGTATATGTCAGCGGCTAGCGGCACAGATACGCAGTATTTT
. | TRBJ2-1 | few | TRBV7-3 | CASSRGTGYNEQFF | TGTGCCAGCAGCCGGGGAACAGGGTACAATGAGCAGTTCTTC
. | TRBJ1-1 | many | TRBV5-5 | CASSPYMGTEAFF | TGTGCCAGCAGCCCTTACATGGGCACTGAAGCTTTCTTT
. | TRBJ2-5 | few | TRBV7-2 | CASSLVGSRVQETQYF | TGTGCCAGCAGCTTAGTTGGTAGCCGAGTCCAAGAGACCCAGTACTTC
. | TRBJ1-1 | . | TRBV20-1 | CSARAEGRTEAFF | TGCAGTGCTAGGGCCGAAGGGAGGACTGAAGCTTTCTTT
. | TRBJ2-5 | few | TRBV20-1 | CSARWGTQETQYF | TGCAGTGCCCGGTGGGGGACCCAAGAGACCCAGTACTTC
. | TRBJ2-7 | once | TRBV7-2 | CASSKGDEQYF | TGTGCCAGCAGTAAAGGGGACGAGCAGTACTTC
. | TRBJ1-6 | few | TRBV12-3/TRBV12-4 | CASSRGVSPLHF | TGTGCCAGCAGTAGAGGGGTTTCACCCCTCCACTTT
TRBD1 | TRBJ2-1 | . | TRBV24-1 | CATSETTGGSEQFF | TGTGCCACCAGTGAAACAACAGGGGGTAGTGAGCAGTTCTTC
. | TRBJ1-4 | many | TRBV20-1 | CSARAGRANEKLFF | TGCAGTGCTAGAGCGGGGAGAGCTAATGAAAAACTGTTTTTT
. | TRBJ2-7 | few | TRBV10-3 | CAISKGGNEQYF | TGTGCCATCAGTAAAGGGGGAAACGAGCAGTACTTC
. | TRBJ2-5 | few | TRBV7-9 | CASTLYQGETQYF | TGTGCCAGCACCCTGTATCAGGGAGAGACCCAGTACTTC
. | TRBJ2-7 | . | TRBV7-2 | CASSSGFWGVTSYEQYF | TGTGCCAGCAGCTCTGGTTTTTGGGGGGTTACTTCCTACGAGCAGTACTTC
. | TRBJ2-7 | . | TRBV7-9 | CASSLARRGDEQYF | TGTGCCAGCAGCTTAGCTAGGAGGGGCGACGAGCAGTACTTC
. | TRBJ2-5 | few | TRBV29-1 | CSVEDNGAGETQYF | TGCAGCGTTGAAGATAACGGAGCCGGGGAGACCCAGTACTTC
. | TRBJ1-2 | . | TRBV6-2/TRBV6-3 | CASTLRENYGYTF | TGTGCCAGCACCTTACGGGAGAACTATGGCTACACCTTC
. | TRBJ2-5 | . | TRBV7-2 | CASSLGYVETQYF | TGTGCCAGCAGCTTAGGTTATGTGGAGACCCAGTACTTC
. | TRBJ1-1 | . | TRBV28 | CASSPALGQRNTEAFF | TGTGCCAGCAGTCCAGCACTCGGACAGAGGAACACTGAAGCTTTCTTT
. | TRBJ2-4 | few | TRBV9 | CASSVDSKRVQYF | TGTGCCAGCAGCGTGGACTCAAAACGGGTTCAGTACTTC
TRBD2 | TRBJ2-3 | . | TRBV10-3 | CAIRGLAGGSTDTQYF | TGTGCCATCAGGGGACTAGCGGGGGGGTCCACAGATACGCAGTATTTT
TRBD1 | TRBJ1-2 | few | TRBV4-3 | CASSQKGQGAIYGYTF | TGCGCCAGCAGCCAAAAGGGACAGGGGGCGATCTATGGCTACACCTTC
. | TRBJ2-2 | few | TRBV20-1 | CSARKSATNTGELFF | TGCAGTGCTAGAAAAAGTGCTACGAACACCGGGGAGCTGTTTTTT
. | TRBJ2-3 | . | TRBV6-2/TRBV6-3 | CASSYSTHGEAQYF | TGTGCCAGCAGTTACTCGACTCACGGGGAAGCGCAGTATTTT
TRBD2 | TRBJ2-7 | few | TRBV28 | CASSLPYRGLAGEQYF | TGTGCCAGCAGTTTACCGTACAGGGGACTAGCGGGCGAGCAGTACTTC
TRBD1 | TRBJ2-1 | few | TRBV7-9 | CASSPGWTGTNEQFF | TGTGCCAGCAGCCCCGGGTGGACAGGGACTAATGAGCAGTTCTTC
. | TRBJ1-3 | few | TRBV12-3/TRBV12-4 | CASSPPTASGNTIYF | TGTGCCAGCAGCCCACCGACGGCCTCTGGAAACACCATATATTTT
. | TRBJ2-1 | few | TRBV20-1 | CSARGPAGEQFF | TGCAGTGCTAGGGGCCCCGCCGGTGAGCAGTTCTTC
. | TRBJ2-7 | . | TRBV28 | CASSFMLGEAQYF | TGTGCCAGCAGTTTTATGCTCGGGGAGGCTCAGTACTTC
TRBD1 | TRBJ1-2 | . | TRBV4-3 | CASSPRQGRDGYTF | TGCGCCAGCAGCCCCAGACAGGGGCGGGATGGCTACACCTTC
TRBD2 | TRBJ2-1 | few | TRBV2 | CASSPTSLRESSYNEQFF | TGTGCCAGCAGTCCGACCTCTCTGCGGGAGAGCTCCTACAATGAGCAGTTCTTC
. | TRBJ1-6 | few | TRBV20-1 | CSAKSQGVNSPLHF | TGCAGTGCTAAGAGTCAGGGAGTTAATTCACCCCTCCACTTT